This TCR beta chain derives from a study of OX40 agonist ivuxolimab in advanced cancers. For the study at large: The dose-escalation cohort was approximately 84% male, with a mean age of about 60 years, ranging about 23 to 90. One patient with hepatocellular carcinoma and two with cutaneous melanoma, three in all, had partial responses. Earlier anti-PD-1, anti-PD-L1 or anti-CTLA-4 therapy was permitted; roughly 37% had received some.

Concerning this clone itself: Its target is unknown.

The protocol was immunoSEQ multiplex PCR, while the TCRdb copy is restricted to in-frame clones and leaves out a portion. Among around 80,000 clones, around 84% were seen once, and the ten largest hold approximately 7%. Findings of the study overall: Doses of 0.1 to 3.0 mg/kg were accompanied by clonal expansion of CD4+ and CD8+ blood T cells by week 6.

The source material was CD4+ or CD8+ T cells sorted from blood, sampled in a trial of the OX40 agonist ivuxolimab. The clonotype was recovered from an adult with an advanced solid tumor such as melanoma, head and neck, liver or kidney cancer.

The CDR3 reads CASTPSGQGNQPQHF. The CDR3, as DNA: TGTGCCAGCACCCCCTCGGGACAGGGGAATCAGCCCCAGCATTTT. The chain links TRBV27 to TRBJ1-5; 10 bases fit TRBD1. Trimming removed 7 bases from V and 4 bases from J; junction bases left unmatched: 7. This CDR3 has 15 residues. The germline CDR1 and CDR2 sequences are MNHEY and SMNVEV (reference sequence).